The 28 T cell receptor beta chains listed next were all sequenced from one sample in a study of CD8 T cells in Susac syndrome. RNA amounts of about 0.5 to 1 ug underwent reverse transcription with random hexamers. Each CDR3 protein is one row after TCRdb ran MiXCR on the immunoSEQ multiplex PCR reads. Among approximately 220,000 distinct CDR3 sequences listed, 80% to 95% were seen once. Sequenced: CD8+ T cells from PBMCs. Receptors originate from a human donor with multiple sclerosis.

V is TRBV7-9 and J is TRBJ2-6; D may be TRBD1 (5 bases). CDR3 length: 16 amino acids. Trimming took 3 bases from V and 1 from J, leaving 10 bases between them. Germline V gene sequence: CDR1 SEHNR, CDR2 FQNEAQ (reference sequence). The CDR3 DNA reads TGTGCCAGCAGCTTCACAGGAATTTCTGGGGCCAACGTCCTGACTTTC. Translated: CASSFTGISGANVLTF.

The chain joins TRBV7-6 to TRBJ2-1; a weak D match, TRBD2 (5 bases). CDR1 and CDR2 from the germline V gene are SGHVS and FNYEAQ. V lost 5 bases to trimming and J lost 2 bases, with 19 bases between them. This CDR3 is built from 17 residues. Here the CDR3 DNA reads TGTGCCAGCAGCCTATGGACTGGAGAGCACCCCTACAATGAGCAGTTCTTC. Translation: CASSLWTGEHPYNEQFF.

The V call is TRBV15, the J call TRBJ2-7, with D possibly matching TRBD2 (5 bases). Germline V gene sequence: CDR1 LNHNV, CDR2 YYDKDF (reference sequence). This CDR3 is built from 13 residues. V was shortened by 3 bases and J by 1 base, with 7 bases between the two germline ends. This CDR3 is CATSSTGSYEQYF. CDR3 bases: TGTGCCACCAGCAGTACGGGATCCTACGAGCAGTACTTC.

The chain joins TRBV29-1 to TRBJ1-6, with D unclear. Germline CDR1 reads SQVTM; CDR2 reads ANQGSEA. V lost 7 bases and J lost 14, with 12 bases in between. This CDR3 has 10 amino acids. In DNA form, the CDR3 reads TGCAGCGGAGTAGACCCATCCCTCCACTTT. This gives the protein CSGVDPSLHF.

This clonotype was counted only a few times. The V and J genes are TRBV6-1 and TRBJ2-2, with D perhaps matching TRBD2 (6 bases). V was shortened by 6 bases and J by 0 bases, with 11 bases between the two germline ends. Germline V gene lookup returns CDR1 MNHNS and CDR2 SASEGT. There are 15 residues in the CDR3. The CDR3 is CASSPGGANTGELFF. The CDR3 DNA sequence: TGTGCCAGCAGCCCCGGGGGAGCGAACACCGGGGAGCTGTTTTTT.

The rearrangement links TRBV25-1 to TRBJ2-5; no clear D gene. This CDR3 is 13 amino acids long. V gave up 3 bases and J gave up 2 bases, with 7 bases separating them. CDR1 and CDR2 (germline): MGHDK, SYGVNS. The CDR3 protein is CASSESAQETQYF. CDR3 DNA: TGTGCCAGCAGTGAGTCGGCTCAAGAGACCCAGTACTTC.

The V gene is TRBV23-1, the J gene TRBJ2-2; TRBD1 might be the D (5 bases). TRBV23-1 is an ORF for which the function is uncertain. The CDR3 runs 17 residues. V was cut by 7 bases and J by 4 bases, with 22 bases left in between. Written as DNA, the CDR3 is TGCGCCAGCACTACCCTCCCGACTGGCAGGGCCACCGGGGAGCTGTTTTTT. The encoded protein is CASTTLPTGRATGELFF.

CDR3 coding DNA: TGTGCCAGCAGCCCTACCCTAGCGGGAGTTCGGCAGTTCTTC. Translated: CASSPTLAGVRQFF. The chain is built from TRBV7-9 and TRBJ2-1; 10 bases are a match to TRBD2. Looked up from germline, CDR1 is SEHNR and CDR2 is FQNEAQ (reference sequence). The CDR3 runs to 14 residues. Trimming removed 5 bases from V and 12 bases from J; junction bases left unmatched: 10.

CDR3 coding DNA: TGTGCCAGTAGTCCCACAGGGGACGAGCAGTACTTC. It codes for CASSPTGDEQYF. The chain carries TRBV19 and TRBJ2-7; 7 nucleotides match TRBD1. After removal of 5 bases from V and 5 bases from J, the junction contained 3 bases not matched to a gene. This CDR3 is 12 amino acids long. The germline gives CDR1 LNHDA, CDR2 SQIVND (reference sequence). Drawing the rest from reference TRBV19 and TRBJ2-7, the complete variable domain is DGGITQSPKYLFRKEGQNVTLSCEQNLNHDAMYWYRQDPGQGLRLIYYSQIVNDFQKGDIAEGYSVSREKKESFPLTVTSAQKNPTAFYLCASSPTGDEQYFGPGTRLTVT.

The chain carries TRBV7-2 and TRBJ2-1, with D possibly being TRBD2 (7 bases). The CDR3 runs 15 residues. Trimming took 4 bases from V and 6 from J, leaving 16 bases between them. The germline V gene has CDR1 SGHTA and CDR2 FQGNSA. The CDR3 here is CASSSIGGGRNEQFF. In DNA, the CDR3 is TGTGCCAGCAGCTCTATTGGGGGGGGCCGCAATGAGCAGTTCTTC.

V and J are TRBV12-3 or TRBV12-4 and TRBJ2-1; D assignment may be TRBD1 or TRBD2 (5 bases each). Trimming shortened V by 3 bases and J by 9 bases, and 12 bases separated the two germline ends. This CDR3 is built from 13 residues. The CDR3 DNA sequence: TGTGCCAGCAGTTTTGGGGGAACGGGTGAGCAGTTCTTC. Its protein product is CASSFGGTGEQFF.

V gene TRBV7-9 combines with J gene TRBJ2-1, with D perhaps TRBD2 (6 bases). V was trimmed by 3 bases and J by 4 bases, leaving 13 bases between them. The CDR3 covers 15 residues. Germline-derived CDR1 and CDR2 are SEHNR and FQNEAQ (reference sequence). The CDR3 sequence: CASSFSIGRYNEQFF. CDR3 DNA sequence: TGTGCCAGCAGCTTCTCCATTGGGAGGTACAATGAGCAGTTCTTC. Full variable domain (outside the CDR3, taken from reference TRBV7-9 and TRBJ2-1): DTGVSQNPRHKITKRGQNVTFRCDPISEHNRLYWYRQTLGQGPEFLTYFQNEAQLEKSRLLSDRFSAERPKGSFSTLEIQRTEQGDSAMYLCASSFSIGRYNEQFFGPGTRLTVL.

A remark on this clonotype: The junction does not match germline at one end; this may be a read error. The chain carries TRBV29-1 and TRBJ2-3; no clear D gene. The CDR3 is 8 residues long. Germline V CDR1 and CDR2: SQVTM, ANQGSEA. Here the CDR3 DNA reads TGTTCGGCAGATACGCAGTATTTT. Protein product: CSADTQYF.

The V call is TRBV13, the J call TRBJ2-2; the D gene is possibly TRBD2 (5 bases). The V and J ends lost 2 bases and 7 bases respectively, with 14 bases between them. CDR3 length equals 15 residues. In germline, CDR1 is PRHDT, CDR2 FYEKMQ (reference sequence). The CDR3 DNA sequence: TGTGCCAGCAGCTTATCTGGTAGCGTGAACGGGGAGCTGTTTTTT. This gives the protein CASSLSGSVNGELFF.

This clonotype was detected once. The CDR3 DNA is TGTGCCAGCAGCGGGCTGCGTTCAGGGGAGACCCAGTACTTC. Its translation: CASSGLRSGETQYF. The chain uses TRBV3-1 and TRBJ2-5; possible D gene TRBD1, 5 bases. V gave up 5 bases and J gave up 5 bases, with 15 bases separating them. Germline values: CDR1 LGHDT, CDR2 YNNKEL (reference sequence). There are 14 residues in the CDR3.

The genes are TRBV7-9 and TRBJ1-2; possible D gene TRBD1, 5 bases. The ends were cut back, 4 bases at V and 4 bases at J, with 16 bases in the middle. The CDR3 extends over 15 amino acids. Germline V gene sequence: CDR1 SEHNR, CDR2 FQNEAQ (reference sequence). This CDR3 is CASSSTGSLVYGYTF. Here the CDR3 DNA reads TGTGCCAGCAGCTCTACAGGATCGCTGGTCTATGGCTACACCTTC.

The V call is TRBV20-1, the J call TRBJ1-1; TRBD1 might be the D (5 bases). CDR1 DFQATT and CDR2 SNEGSKA come from the germline V gene (reference sequence). The CDR3 length is 12 residues. V lost 4 bases, J lost 5 bases, and 11 bases lay in between. DNA for the CDR3: TGCAGTGCTAACCTTGGGGGGACTGAAGCTTTCTTT. Encoded protein: CSANLGGTEAFF.

This clonotype was recorded only once. The chain carries TRBV9 and TRBJ2-1; D not resolved. The germline CDR1 and CDR2 sequences are SGDLS and YYNGEE. The V and J ends lost 1 base and 5 bases respectively, with 4 bases between them. CDR3 length equals 12 residues. The CDR3 loop is CASSVYHNEQFF. The CDR3 nucleotides read TGTGCCAGCAGCGTATACCACAATGAGCAGTTCTTC.

The chain carries TRBV20-1 and TRBJ2-1; a weak D match, TRBD1 (8 bases). Between the trimmed V and J ends, which lost 2 bases and 5 bases, there was a span of 28 bases. The CDR3 sequence is 19 residues long. Germline lookup yields CDR1 DFQATT and CDR2 SNEGSKA (reference sequence). CDR3 sequence: CSARTTGGDLYYHHNEQFF. CDR3 DNA sequence: TGCAGTGCTAGAACCACAGGGGGGGATCTCTACTATCACCACAATGAGCAGTTCTTC.

The CDR3 DNA is TGTGCCAGCAGGACAATAGTGGCCCCCGGCGAGCAGTACTTC. As protein: CASRTIVAPGEQYF. V gene TRBV27 combines with J gene TRBJ2-7; D not resolved. The CDR3 is 14 residues long. Per the germline V gene, CDR1 is MNHEY and CDR2 is SMNVEV (reference sequence). The V end was cut by 6 bases, the J end by 6 bases, with 18 bases between.

The V call is TRBV6-5, the J call TRBJ2-5; 9 bases are shared with TRBD1. This CDR3 region has 14 residues. With 2 bases clipped from V and 5 bases from J, the junction kept 3 bases outside the gene matches. Germline V gene lookup returns CDR1 MNHEY and CDR2 SVGAGI. The CDR3 bases are TGTGCCAGCAGTTACACAGGGGGCGGGGAGACCCAGTACTTC. The encoded protein is CASSYTGGGETQYF.

The chain employs TRBV29-1 and TRBJ2-3, with D perhaps assigned TRBD1 or TRBD2 (6 bases each). The CDR3 contains 16 residues. Trimming removed 7 bases at V and 0 bases at J, with 20 bases between. Germline CDR1 is SQVTM and CDR2 is ANQGSEA. The CDR3 spells CSAEWGRERSTDTQYF. DNA of the CDR3: TGCAGCGCCGAATGGGGGCGGGAAAGGAGCACAGATACGCAGTATTTT.

The rearrangement links TRBV5-1 to TRBJ1-4; the match to TRBD1 covers 7 bases. The germline CDR1 and CDR2 sequences are SGHRS and YFSETQ. CDR3 length: 15 residues. V lost 4 bases to trimming and J lost 4 bases; unmatched junction nucleotides: 7. CDR3 protein: CASSQRDSHNEKLFF. As DNA, the CDR3 is TGCGCCAGCAGCCAACGGGACAGTCATAATGAAAAACTGTTTTTT.

This clonotype came up a few times. The chain recombines TRBV18 with TRBJ1-2, with a tentative D call TRBD1 (5 bases). This CDR3 is built from 14 residues. Germline V CDR1 and CDR2: KGHSH, LQKENI. V was shortened by 2 bases and J by 3 bases, with 10 bases between the two germline ends. The CDR3 here is CASSPSGGDYGYTF. The CDR3 DNA reads as TGTGCCAGCTCACCAAGTGGGGGAGACTATGGCTACACCTTC.

The V call is TRBV7-9, the J call TRBJ1-6, with D unclear. The CDR3 covers 14 residues. Germline lookup yields CDR1 SEHNR and CDR2 FQNEAQ (reference sequence). The ends were cut back, 8 bases at V and 4 bases at J, with 12 bases in the middle. CDR3 sequence: CASAPEAYNSPLHF. In nucleotides, the CDR3 is TGTGCCAGCGCCCCTGAGGCTTATAATTCACCCCTCCACTTT.

The genes are TRBV4-1 and TRBJ2-7; D unclear. The CDR3 consists of 15 residues. Trimming shortened V by 0 bases and J by 2 bases, and 11 bases separated the two germline ends. Germline assignment: CDR1 MGHRA and CDR2 YSYEKL. In DNA form, the CDR3 reads TGCGCCAGCAGCCAAGATAGGCTGGAAGCCTACGAGCAGTACTTC. Encoded protein: CASSQDRLEAYEQYF.

V gene TRBV7-9 combines with J gene TRBJ1-4, with unresolved D. This CDR3 region has 11 residues. Trimming removed 6 bases from V and 6 bases from J, with 5 bases in between. Germline V gene data show CDR1 as SEHNR and CDR2 as FQNEAQ (reference sequence). The chain's CDR3 is CASRGDEKLFF. As DNA, the CDR3 is TGTGCCAGCAGGGGAGATGAAAAACTGTTTTTT.

The chain has TRBV6-5 and TRBJ2-7, with 9 bases fitting TRBD1. Losses at the gene ends were 0 bases for V and 3 bases for J; bases not matched to a gene: 6. CDR1 and CDR2 (germline): MNHEY, SVGAGI. The length of the CDR3 is 16 residues. The CDR3 here is CASSYSIPDRGYEQYF. The CDR3 nucleotides are TGTGCCAGCAGTTACTCGATTCCGGACAGGGGCTACGAGCAGTACTTC.